These 5 T cell receptor beta chains share one sample of origin, sequenced in a study of blood T cell repertoires in COVID-19. Using immunoSEQ multiplex PCR, the repertoire was profiled, and TCRdb retains in-frame clones only, with some absent. Of fewer than 120,000 clones listed, 88% are singletons. Sequencing was done on a sample of peripheral blood. All receptors come from a woman between 50 and 59 years old with acute or convalescent COVID-19.

The genes are TRBV15 and TRBJ1-2; perhaps TRBD1 as D (5 bases). The V end was cut by 1 base, the J end by 2 bases, with 11 bases between. The CDR3 extends over 15 amino acids. CDR1 and CDR2 (germline): LNHNV, YYDKDF (reference sequence). CDR3 amino acids: CATSRASTVNYGYTF. The CDR3 nucleotides are TGTGCCACCAGCAGAGCCTCGACAGTGAACTATGGCTACACCTTC.

This clone was picked up a small number of times. The chain is built from TRBV12-2 and TRBJ1-5; the table's D call, TRBD1, was not checked against the DNA. TRBV12-2 has pseudogene status. The CDR3 runs 16 residues. The CDR3 region has the DNA TGTGCAAGTCGCTTAAGGTTACAGGGTGAAAATCAGCCCCAGCATTTT. It codes for CASRLRLQGENQPQHF.

This chain joins TRBV7-9 and TRBJ1-2, with D perhaps TRBD1 (5 bases). Deletions cut 3 bases from V and 5 bases from J, with 16 bases between. This CDR3 has 15 amino acids. Germline values: CDR1 SEHNR, CDR2 FQNEAQ (reference sequence). In DNA form, the CDR3 reads TGTGCCAGCAGCTTGGCTGACAGCTCCTTTTATGGCTACACCTTC. Its translation: CASSLADSSFYGYTF.

The chain combines TRBV21-1 with TRBJ2-1; the table's D call TRBD2 went unverified against the DNA. TRBV21-1 is labeled a pseudogene. The CDR3 extends over 16 amino acids. CDR3 in amino acids: CASSKAGRERYNEQFF. As DNA, the CDR3 is TGTGCCAGCAGCAAAGCGGGGCGGGAGCGGTACAATGAGCAGTTCTTC.

The chain has TRBV3-1 (or the pseudogene TRBV3-2) and TRBJ2-1; 13 positions match TRBD2. V gave up 4 bases and J gave up 8 bases; unmatched junction bases: 8. The CDR3 is 16 amino acids. CDR1 and CDR2 (germline): LGHDT, YNNKEL (reference sequence). CDR3 nucleotides: TGTGCCAGCAGCCTACGGACTAGCGGGAGTCTGCATGAGCAGTTCTTC. Translating gives CASSLRTSGSLHEQFF.